These T cell receptor beta chains were read from a single sample in a study. MiXCR, run by TCRdb on the 5' RACE reads, gives a single entry per CDR3 protein. The sample records some 60,000 distinct CDR3 sequences, around 30% being singletons. The sequenced sample was tumor-infiltrating naive CD4+ T cells sorted from the breast tumor. Receptors originate from a female donor with breast cancer. CDR3s include the opening cysteine and the closing phenylalanine or tryptophan. Each record gives: V gene, D gene, clone size, J gene, CDR3 DNA, CDR3 protein. A D gene is named only where the DNA matches it firmly. Where a row states a size, it is once, few, many or the class of an expanded clone; other rows omit it.

V: TRBV12-3/TRBV12-4; D: NA; size: few; J: TRBJ2-2; DNA: TGTGCCAGCAGTCCGAGAGGCACCGGGGAGCTGTTTTTT; CDR3: CASSPRGTGELFF
V: TRBV12-3/TRBV12-4; D: NA; size: NA; J: TRBJ2-5; DNA: TGTGCCAGCAGTTTGGGAAGAGGCCAAGAGACCCAGTACTTC; CDR3: CASSLGRGQETQYF
V: TRBV7-2; D: NA; size: NA; J: TRBJ2-7; DNA: TGTGCCAGCAGCCTTGTCCGCGGAAGCTCCTACGAGCAGTACTTC; CDR3: CASSLVRGSSYEQYF
V: TRBV10-3; D: TRBD2; size: NA; J: TRBJ2-1; DNA: TGTGCCACCCGGGCGGCTAGCGGGAGCTCCTACAATGAGCAGTTCTTC; CDR3: CATRAASGSSYNEQFF
V: TRBV24-1; D: TRBD2; size: NA; J: TRBJ2-5; DNA: TGTGCCACCAGTGCGAGCGGGAGAGGGGAAGAGACCCAGTACTTC; CDR3: CATSASGRGEETQYF
V: TRBV15; D: NA; size: NA; J: TRBJ1-1; DNA: TGTGCCACCAGCAGGGGCAAACGAGAAACTGAAGCTTTCTTT; CDR3: CATSRGKRETEAFF
V: TRBV7-2; D: NA; size: NA; J: TRBJ2-7; DNA: TGTGCCAGCAGCTCCCTACGGGGATCATCCTACGAGCAGTACTTC; CDR3: CASSSLRGSSYEQYF
V: TRBV12-3/TRBV12-4; D: NA; size: few; J: TRBJ1-1; DNA: TGTGCCAGCAGCTCTCAAGGACAGAAGAACACTGAAGCTTTCTTT; CDR3: CASSSQGQKNTEAFF
V: TRBV5-5; D: TRBD2; size: NA; J: TRBJ2-1; DNA: TGTGCCAGCAGCTTAGACGAACTAGCGGATATCTACAATGAGCAGTTCTTC; CDR3: CASSLDELADIYNEQFF
V: TRBV11-2; D: NA; size: few; J: TRBJ1-3; DNA: TGTGCCAGCAGCTCCCCGACGACCTCTGGAAACACCATATATTTT; CDR3: CASSSPTTSGNTIYF
V: TRBV5-1; D: TRBD2; size: few; J: TRBJ2-7; DNA: TGCGCCAGCAGCCTTGGACTAGATGCCTACGAGCAGTACTTC; CDR3: CASSLGLDAYEQYF
V: TRBV5-1; D: TRBD1; size: many; J: TRBJ1-2; DNA: TGCGCCAGCAGCTTGTCGGATACAGGGGACAGATATGGCTACACCTTC; CDR3: CASSLSDTGDRYGYTF
V: TRBV21-1; D: NA; size: few; J: TRBJ1-6; DNA: TGTGCCAGCAGCAAAGGGAACAGGGGAAGGGATTCACCCCTCCACTTT; CDR3: CASSKGNRGRDSPLHF
V: TRBV6-6; D: TRBD1; size: many; J: TRBJ1-3; DNA: TGTGCCAGCAGTCTCGGACAGGCGAGCTCTGGAAACACCATATATTTT; CDR3: CASSLGQASSGNTIYF
V: TRBV6-5; D: TRBD2; size: NA; J: TRBJ2-5; DNA: TGTGCCAGCACCTCGACTAGCGGGAATGAAGAGACCCAGTACTTC; CDR3: CASTSTSGNEETQYF
V: TRBV12-3/TRBV12-4; D: NA; size: many; J: TRBJ2-1; DNA: TGTGCCAGCAGTTTCGCAGGGAGTCGGGATGAGCAGTTCTTC; CDR3: CASSFAGSRDEQFF
V: TRBV3-1; D: NA; size: medium-sized; J: TRBJ1-2; DNA: TGTGCCAGCAGCCAAAGTCACCAGCGCCTCTATGGCTACACCTTC; CDR3: CASSQSHQRLYGYTF
V: TRBV5-1; D: NA; size: NA; J: TRBJ1-1; DNA: TGCGCCAGCAGGCAGGGGTCATCGAACACTGAAGCTTTCTTT; CDR3: CASRQGSSNTEAFF
V: TRBV5-1; D: TRBD1; size: many; J: TRBJ2-5; DNA: TGCGCCAGCAGCCTGACAGGGGGGATGAAGGAGACCCAGTACTTC; CDR3: CASSLTGGMKETQYF
V: TRBV6-2/TRBV6-3; D: NA; size: NA; J: TRBJ2-3; DNA: TGTGCCAGCAGAACCCATAGCGGCACAGATACGCAGTATTTT; CDR3: CASRTHSGTDTQYF
V: TRBV20-1; D: TRBD2; size: many; J: TRBJ2-1; DNA: TGCAGTGCCCGCATAAGCGGGATCTCCTACAATGAGCAGTTCTTC; CDR3: CSARISGISYNEQFF
V: TRBV20-1; D: NA; size: many; J: TRBJ2-6; DNA: TGCAGTGCTAGTACCGGGGCCAACGTCCTGACTTTC; CDR3: CSASTGANVLTF